The rows below give T cell receptor beta chains drawn from one sample of a study of blood T cell repertoires in COVID-19. The repertoire was sequenced with immunoSEQ multiplex PCR; TCRdb's copy has only in-frame clones and lacks some. The sample shows approximately 240,000 clones, approximately 90% of them seen only once. The sequenced material came from PBMCs or T cells enriched from blood (not recorded which). The receptors stem from a woman between 18 and 30 years old who had recovered from COVID-19. Each CDR3 is given with its conserved first and last residue. A D gene is named only where the DNA matches it firmly. Some rows mark clone size as missing; the rest say once, few, many or name a class of expanded clone.

d_gene	abundance	v_gene	j_gene	CDR3nt	CDR3aa
-	-	TRBV3-1/TRBV3-2	TRBJ1-5	TGTGCCAGCAGCCAAGAAGGCGGAAGGGCGGGGATTTTTGGGAATCAGCCCCAGCATTTT	CASSQEGGRAGIFGNQPQHF
TRBD1	-	TRBV4-1	TRBJ1-2	TGCGCCAGCAGCCAACTTGCCGGAGGACAGGGGCGAATGAGCTATGGCTACACCTTC	CASSQLAGGQGRMSYGYTF
TRBD1	few	TRBV5-4	TRBJ1-2	TGTGCCACAATATCAGGGGGACGGGCTCGGGGCTACACCTTC	CATISGGRARGYTF
TRBD2	-	TRBV4-3	TRBJ2-3	TGCGCCAGCAGCCAGGACCCCGGAGCGGGGACCACAGATACGCAGTATTTT	CASSQDPGAGTTDTQYF
TRBD2	-	TRBV30	TRBJ2-7	TGTGCCTGGAGCGGACTAGCGGACGCCTACGAGCAGTACTTC	CAWSGLADAYEQYF
TRBD2	-	TRBV7-3	TRBJ2-4	TGTGCCAGCAGCTTAACAAGCGGGAGAGAAAACATTCAGTACTTC	CASSLTSGRENIQYF
TRBD1	-	TRBV30	TRBJ1-2	TGTGCCTGGAGCATTCGACAGGGTGATGGCTACACCTTC	CAWSIRQGDGYTF
-	-	TRBV5-4	TRBJ1-2	TGTGCCAGCAGCCCCGTAGGCGGGGGAAACAACTATGGCTACACCTTC	CASSPVGGGNNYGYTF
-	-	TRBV7-6	TRBJ2-7	TGTGCCAGCAGCTTAGCGGGACACTCCTACGAGCAGTACTTC	CASSLAGHSYEQYF
TRBD1	few	TRBV27	TRBJ1-2	TGTGCCAGCAGTCCGGGGACAGGGTATTTAAACTATGGCTACACCTTC	CASSPGTGYLNYGYTF
-	-	TRBV19	TRBJ1-6	TGTGCCAGTAGCTCCCGTGGGCGCAGCTCCTATAATTCACCCCTCCACTTT	CASSSRGRSSYNSPLHF
TRBD1	once	TRBV6-2/TRBV6-3	TRBJ1-2	TGTGCCAGCAGTTACCTCCGGACAGGGGGGTATGGCTACACCTTC	CASSYLRTGGYGYTF
TRBD1	-	TRBV7-9	TRBJ2-7	TGTGCCAGCAGCTTAAAGGGGACAGGAACCTACGAGCAGTACTTC	CASSLKGTGTYEQYF
TRBD1	-	TRBV5-4	TRBJ1-1	TGTGCCAGCAGCTTGGCCGGGACAGGGGGCACTGAAGCTTTCTTT	CASSLAGTGGTEAFF
TRBD1	-	TRBV3-1/TRBV3-2	TRBJ2-1	TGTGCCAGCAGCCAGGAAGACAGGGTCAGCAATGAGCAGTTCTTC	CASSQEDRVSNEQFF
-	-	TRBV12-5	TRBJ1-6	TGTGCTAGTGGCCAGACAGATCCGAGGAATTCACCCCTCCACTTT	CASGQTDPRNSPLHF
-	-	TRBV29-1	TRBJ1-1	TGCAGCGTTCCAACAGGTAGTAACACTGAAGCTTTCTTT	CSVPTGSNTEAFF
-	-	TRBV11-3	TRBJ2-3	TGTGCCAGCAGCTCAGGCGGGGTCTCCACAGATACGCAGTATTTT	CASSSGGVSTDTQYF
-	-	TRBV2	TRBJ1-5	TGTGCCAGCAGTGAAAGTACCGGGGTGGATCAGCCCCAGCATTTT	CASSESTGVDQPQHF
TRBD1	-	TRBV13	TRBJ1-2	TGTGCCAGCAGCCTCACAGGGGGCAGTGGCTACACCTTC	CASSLTGGSGYTF
-	-	TRBV24-1	TRBJ2-3	TGTGCCACCAGTGATCCAGGCCGCACAGATACGCAGTATTTT	CATSDPGRTDTQYF
TRBD1	-	TRBV7-3	TRBJ1-1	TGTGCCAGCAGTTCCGGGACAGGGGCCGTAGCTTTCTTT	CASSSGTGAVAFF
TRBD1	-	TRBV25-1	TRBJ2-7	TGTGCCACTTCGGGACAGAACTACGAGCAGTACTTC	CATSGQNYEQYF
TRBD1	once	TRBV7-2	TRBJ1-5	TGTGCCAGCAGCGACTCTCCGGGACAGAATCAGCCCCAGCATTTT	CASSDSPGQNQPQHF
TRBD2	-	TRBV5-1	TRBJ2-5	TGCGCCAGCAGCCTGGCTAGCGGGAGGGCGGAGACCCAGTACTTC	CASSLASGRAETQYF
-	-	TRBV18	TRBJ1-5	TGTGCCAGCTCACCACGAGGTGATCAGCCCCAGCATTTT	CASSPRGDQPQHF
TRBD1	once	TRBV4-1	TRBJ2-7	TGCGCCAGCAGCCGGACAGGGGGCTTTGGGTACGAGCAGTACTTC	CASSRTGGFGYEQYF
TRBD1	-	TRBV13	TRBJ2-7	TGTGCCAGCAGCTCCGAGACCGGGACAGGGGTTTACGAGCAGTACTTC	CASSSETGTGVYEQYF
-	once	TRBV27	TRBJ1-1	TGTGCCAGCATCTCCTCCGCCCATGAGAGTTTGATGAACACTGAAGCTTTCTTT	CASISSAHESLMNTEAFF
TRBD2	-	TRBV7-2	TRBJ2-7	TGTGCCAGCAGCTCACTAGCGGAGGTCCTCTACGAGCAGTACTTC	CASSSLAEVLYEQYF
-	-	TRBV5-1	TRBJ2-5	TGCGCCAGCAGCCGAGGGGGTATGGAGACCCAGTACTTC	CASSRGGMETQYF
-	-	TRBV19	TRBJ1-4	TGTGCCAGTAGTCCCGGGTTCTTAACCAGTGAAAAACTGTTTTTT	CASSPGFLTSEKLFF
-	-	TRBV5-6	TRBJ1-2	TGTGCCAGCAGCTTGGCCGTCGGTCCGTCTGCCACCTTC	CASSLAVGPSATF
TRBD2	-	TRBV7-6	TRBJ2-5	TGTGCCAGCAGCTTAGGGACTAGCGGACAAGAGACCCAGTACTTC	CASSLGTSGQETQYF
-	-	TRBV7-9	TRBJ2-1	TGTGCCAGCAGCTTAGTGTCGGAGTACAATGAGCAGTTCTTC	CASSLVSEYNEQFF
-	-	TRBV5-6	TRBJ1-2	TGTGCCAGCAGCTTGGATCGTGCAGCGAACGACTATGGCTACACCTTC	CASSLDRAANDYGYTF
TRBD1	-	TRBV2	TRBJ1-4	TGTGCCAGCCTCCTAGACAGGGGCAAGGAAAAACTGTTTTTT	CASLLDRGKEKLFF
TRBD1	few	TRBV5-1	TRBJ2-2	TGCGCCAGCAGCTTCAGGACAGGGTCGGTAACGAACACCGGGGAGCTGTTTTTT	CASSFRTGSVTNTGELFF
TRBD1	-	TRBV25-1	TRBJ1-1	TGTGCCAGCAGCCTGACAGGGAGAACTGAAGCTTTCTTT	CASSLTGRTEAFF
-	-	TRBV4-1	TRBJ2-2	TGCGCCAGCAGCCAAGGTGGCAGGGTGGCACGATCCGGGGAGCTGTTTTTT	CASSQGGRVARSGELFF
-	-	TRBV7-8	TRBJ1-2	TGTGCCAGCAGCTTAGGTTCAGTCTATGGCTACACCTTC	CASSLGSVYGYTF
TRBD1	-	TRBV27	TRBJ1-2	TGTGCCAGCAGTGTGACAGGGAATGGCTACACCTTC	CASSVTGNGYTF
-	once	TRBV3-1/TRBV3-2	TRBJ2-1	TGTGCCAGCAGCCAAGAGATTGGGCTAGCGTATGTGGATGAGCAGTTCTTC	CASSQEIGLAYVDEQFF
TRBD1	-	TRBV5-6	TRBJ2-5	TGTGCCAGCAGCCGGGACAGGGGCTACCAAGAGACCCAGTACTTC	CASSRDRGYQETQYF
-	-	TRBV27	TRBJ2-2	TGTGCCAGCAGTTCGCTCGACATGTTAACCGGGGAGCTGTTTTTT	CASSSLDMLTGELFF
-	-	TRBV7-2	TRBJ2-7	TGTGCCAGCAGCTTAGGGGGCCGCGAGCAGTACTTC	CASSLGGREQYF
TRBD1	-	TRBV27	TRBJ2-7	TGTGCCAGCAGAAACCAAAAAACTTGGGGACAGGGGGCCTACGAGCAGTACTTC	CASRNQKTWGQGAYEQYF
TRBD2	-	TRBV24-1	TRBJ2-4	TGTGCCCCACAATGGGGGAGGGTGCCCAAAAACATTCAGTACTTC	CAPQWGRVPKNIQYF
TRBD2	-	TRBV11-3	TRBJ2-3	TGTGCCAGCAGCTCTCAAGCGGGGAGCACAGATACGCAGTATTTT	CASSSQAGSTDTQYF
TRBD1	-	TRBV11-2	TRBJ1-2	TGTGCCAGCAGCTTTCGGACAGGGACTAACTATGGCTACACCTTC	CASSFRTGTNYGYTF
-	-	TRBV29-1	TRBJ1-5	TGCAGCGTTGGGACAGGCAATCAGCCCCAGCATTTT	CSVGTGNQPQHF
TRBD1	-	TRBV7-2	TRBJ1-6	TGTGCCAGCAGTCCCCGAGGACAGGATCCATTAAATTCACCCCTCCACTTT	CASSPRGQDPLNSPLHF
-	-	TRBV5-6	TRBJ1-2	TGTGCCAGCAGCCGATTGACAGCCCTCTCCAACTATGGCTACACCTTC	CASSRLTALSNYGYTF